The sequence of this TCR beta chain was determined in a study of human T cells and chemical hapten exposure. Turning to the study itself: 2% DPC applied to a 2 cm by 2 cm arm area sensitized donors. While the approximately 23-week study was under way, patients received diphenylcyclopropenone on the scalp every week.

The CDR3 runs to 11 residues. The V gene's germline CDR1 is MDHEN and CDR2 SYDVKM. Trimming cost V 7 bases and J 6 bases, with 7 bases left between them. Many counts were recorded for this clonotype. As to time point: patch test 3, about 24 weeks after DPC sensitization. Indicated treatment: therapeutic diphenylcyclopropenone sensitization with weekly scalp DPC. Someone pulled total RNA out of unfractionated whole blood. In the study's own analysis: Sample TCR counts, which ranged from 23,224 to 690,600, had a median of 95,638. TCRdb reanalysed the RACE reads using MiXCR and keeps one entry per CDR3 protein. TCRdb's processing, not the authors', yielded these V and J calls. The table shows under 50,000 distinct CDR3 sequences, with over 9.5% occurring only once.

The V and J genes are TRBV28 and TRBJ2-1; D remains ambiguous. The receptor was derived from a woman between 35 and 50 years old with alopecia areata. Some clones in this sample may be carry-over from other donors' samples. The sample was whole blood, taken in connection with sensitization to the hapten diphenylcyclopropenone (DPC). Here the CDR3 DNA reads TGTGCCAGCACCGACACCAATGAGCAGTTCTTC. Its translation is CASTDTNEQFF.